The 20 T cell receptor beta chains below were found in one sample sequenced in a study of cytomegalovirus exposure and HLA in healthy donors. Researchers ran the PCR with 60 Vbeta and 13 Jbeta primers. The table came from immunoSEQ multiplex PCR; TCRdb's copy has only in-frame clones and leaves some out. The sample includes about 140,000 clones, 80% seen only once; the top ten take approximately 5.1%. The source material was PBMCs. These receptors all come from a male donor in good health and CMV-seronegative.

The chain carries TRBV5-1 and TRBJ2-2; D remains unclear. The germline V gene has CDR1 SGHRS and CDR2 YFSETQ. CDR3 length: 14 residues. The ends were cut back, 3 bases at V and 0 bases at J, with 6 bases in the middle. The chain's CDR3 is CASSSRSNTGELFF. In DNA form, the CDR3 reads TGCGCCAGCAGCTCCCGGTCGAACACCGGGGAGCTGTTTTTT.

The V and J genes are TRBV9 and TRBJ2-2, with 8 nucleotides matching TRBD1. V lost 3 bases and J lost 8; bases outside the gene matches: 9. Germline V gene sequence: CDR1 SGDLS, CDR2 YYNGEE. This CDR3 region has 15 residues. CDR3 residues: CASSAPPRGPGELFF. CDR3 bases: TGTGCCAGCAGCGCACCCCCCAGGGGGCCTGGGGAGCTGTTTTTT.

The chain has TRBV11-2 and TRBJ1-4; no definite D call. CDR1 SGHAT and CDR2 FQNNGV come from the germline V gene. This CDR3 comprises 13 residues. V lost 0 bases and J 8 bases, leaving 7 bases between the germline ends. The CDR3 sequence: CASSLDLSEKLFF. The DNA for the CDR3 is TGTGCCAGCAGCTTAGATCTAAGCGAAAAACTGTTTTTT.

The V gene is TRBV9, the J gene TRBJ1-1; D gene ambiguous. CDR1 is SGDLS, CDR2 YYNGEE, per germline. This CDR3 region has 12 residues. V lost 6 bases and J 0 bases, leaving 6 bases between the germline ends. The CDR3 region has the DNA TGTGCCAGCACCGCAGTGAACACTGAAGCTTTCTTT. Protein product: CASTAVNTEAFF.

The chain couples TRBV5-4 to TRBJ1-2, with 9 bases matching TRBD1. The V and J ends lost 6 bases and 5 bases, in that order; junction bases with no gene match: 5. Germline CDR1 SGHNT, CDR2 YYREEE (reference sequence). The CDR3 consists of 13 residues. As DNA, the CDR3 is TGTGCCAGCATTCGACAGGGGGGATATGGCTACACCTTC. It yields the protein CASIRQGGYGYTF.

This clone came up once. The CDR3 is CASSRITGILGETQYF. The DNA for the CDR3 is TGTGCCAGCTCACGCATAACAGGGATCTTAGGAGAGACCCAGTACTTC. The chain joins TRBV18 to TRBJ2-5; tentative D call: TRBD1 (6 bases). The V end was cut by 4 bases, the J end by 4 bases, with 19 bases between. Germline V gene sequence: CDR1 KGHSH, CDR2 LQKENI. The CDR3 extends over 16 amino acids.

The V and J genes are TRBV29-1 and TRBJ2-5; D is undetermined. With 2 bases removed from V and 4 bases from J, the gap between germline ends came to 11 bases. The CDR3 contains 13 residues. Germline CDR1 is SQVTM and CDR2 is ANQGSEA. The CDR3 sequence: CSVERLSGETQYF. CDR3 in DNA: TGCAGCGTTGAAAGGTTATCGGGAGAGACCCAGTACTTC.

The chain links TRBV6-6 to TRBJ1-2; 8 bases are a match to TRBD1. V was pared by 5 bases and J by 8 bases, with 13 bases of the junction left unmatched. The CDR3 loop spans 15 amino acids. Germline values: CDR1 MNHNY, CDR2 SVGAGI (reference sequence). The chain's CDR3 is CASSPAGQASGGYTF. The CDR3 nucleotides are TGTGCCAGCAGTCCCGCGGGACAGGCGTCTGGGGGCTACACCTTC.

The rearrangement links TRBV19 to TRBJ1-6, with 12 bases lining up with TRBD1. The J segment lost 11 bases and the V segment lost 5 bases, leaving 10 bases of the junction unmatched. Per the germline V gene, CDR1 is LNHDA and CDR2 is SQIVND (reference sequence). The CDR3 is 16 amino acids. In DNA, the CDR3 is TGTGCCAGTAGTGTCTTACCGGGACAGGGGGCAACACCCCTCCACTTT. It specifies CASSVLPGQGATPLHF.

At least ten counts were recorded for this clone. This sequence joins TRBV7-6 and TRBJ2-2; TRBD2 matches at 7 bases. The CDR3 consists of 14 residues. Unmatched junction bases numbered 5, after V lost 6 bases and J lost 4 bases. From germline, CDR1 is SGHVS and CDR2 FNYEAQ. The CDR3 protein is CASRNTGGTGELFF. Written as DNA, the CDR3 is TGTGCCAGCAGGAATACGGGGGGCACCGGGGAGCTGTTTTTT. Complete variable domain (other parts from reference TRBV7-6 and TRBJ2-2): GAGVSQSPRYKVTKRGQDVALRCDPISGHVSLYWYRQALGQGPEFLTYFNYEAQQDKSGLPNDRFSAERPEGSISTLTIQRTEQRDSAMYRCASRNTGGTGELFFGEGSRLTVL.

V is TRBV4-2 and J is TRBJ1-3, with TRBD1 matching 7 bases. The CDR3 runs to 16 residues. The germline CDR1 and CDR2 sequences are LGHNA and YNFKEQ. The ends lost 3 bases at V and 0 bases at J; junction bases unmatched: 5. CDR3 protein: CASSQGQTDSGNTIYF. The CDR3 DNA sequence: TGTGCCAGCAGCCAGGGACAGACGGACTCTGGAAACACCATATATTTT.

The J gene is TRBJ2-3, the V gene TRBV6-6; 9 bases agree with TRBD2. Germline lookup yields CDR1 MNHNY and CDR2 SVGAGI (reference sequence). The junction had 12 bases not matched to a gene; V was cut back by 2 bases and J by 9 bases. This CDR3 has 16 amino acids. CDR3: CASSYPSGGRSGTQYF. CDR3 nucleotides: TGTGCCAGCAGTTACCCCAGCGGGGGGAGGTCAGGGACGCAGTATTTT.

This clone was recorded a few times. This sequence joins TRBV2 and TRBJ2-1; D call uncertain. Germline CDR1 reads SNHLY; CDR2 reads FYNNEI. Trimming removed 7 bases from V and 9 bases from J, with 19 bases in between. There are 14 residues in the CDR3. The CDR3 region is CASTTPSTFSEQFF. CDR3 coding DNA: TGTGCCAGCACTACACCTTCGACTTTCAGTGAGCAGTTCTTC.

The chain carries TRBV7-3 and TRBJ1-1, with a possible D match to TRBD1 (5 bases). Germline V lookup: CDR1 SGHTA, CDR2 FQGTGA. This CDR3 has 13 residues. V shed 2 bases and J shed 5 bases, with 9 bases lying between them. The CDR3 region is CASSLWGDTEAFF. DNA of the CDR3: TGTGCCAGCAGCTTATGGGGGGATACTGAAGCTTTCTTT.

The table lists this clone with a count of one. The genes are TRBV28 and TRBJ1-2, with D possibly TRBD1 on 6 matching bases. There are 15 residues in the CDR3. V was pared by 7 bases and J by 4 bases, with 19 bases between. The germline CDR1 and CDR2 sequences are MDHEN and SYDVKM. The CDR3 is CASTPEEGGVYGYTF. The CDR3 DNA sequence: TGTGCCAGCACCCCCGAAGAAGGGGGGGTCTATGGCTACACCTTC.

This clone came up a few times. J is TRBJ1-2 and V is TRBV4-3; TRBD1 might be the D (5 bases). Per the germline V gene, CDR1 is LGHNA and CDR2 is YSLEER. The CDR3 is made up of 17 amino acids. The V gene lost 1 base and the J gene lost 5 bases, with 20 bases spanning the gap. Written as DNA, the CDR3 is TGCGCCAGCAGCCAAGTCGTAGCCGGGACGGGACTATATGGCTACACCTTC. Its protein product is CASSQVVAGTGLYGYTF.

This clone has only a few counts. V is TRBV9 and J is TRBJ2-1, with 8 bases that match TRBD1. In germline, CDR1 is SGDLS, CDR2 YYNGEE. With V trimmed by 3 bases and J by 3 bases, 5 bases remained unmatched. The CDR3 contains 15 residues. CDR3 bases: TGTGCCAGCAGCGAATCGGGACAGGACTACAATGAGCAGTTCTTC. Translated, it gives CASSESGQDYNEQFF.

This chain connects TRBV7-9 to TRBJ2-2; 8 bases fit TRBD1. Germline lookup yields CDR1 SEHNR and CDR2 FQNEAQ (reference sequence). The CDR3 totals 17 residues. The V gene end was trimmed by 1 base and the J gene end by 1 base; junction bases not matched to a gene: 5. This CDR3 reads CASSLDHGQGNTGELFF. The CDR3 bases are TGTGCCAGCAGCTTAGATCACGGACAGGGGAACACCGGGGAGCTGTTTTTT.

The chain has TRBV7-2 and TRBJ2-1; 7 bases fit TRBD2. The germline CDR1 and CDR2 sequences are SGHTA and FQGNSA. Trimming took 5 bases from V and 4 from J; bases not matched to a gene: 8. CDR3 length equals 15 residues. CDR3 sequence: CASSLTGGFYNEQFF. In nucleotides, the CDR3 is TGTGCCAGCAGCCTAACGGGGGGTTTTTACAATGAGCAGTTCTTC.

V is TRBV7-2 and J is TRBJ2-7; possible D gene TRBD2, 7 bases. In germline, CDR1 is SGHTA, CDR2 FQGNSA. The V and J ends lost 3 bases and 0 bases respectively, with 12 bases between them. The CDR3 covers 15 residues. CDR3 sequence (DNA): TGTGCCAGCAGCTTGAGGGGGGGATCCTCCTACGAGCAGTACTTC. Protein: CASSLRGGSSYEQYF.